This TCR beta chain was sequenced for a study of human T cells and chemical hapten exposure. Study-level results: Once DPC sensitization occurred, TCRs above 1 in 1000 frequency showed no change.

The CDR3 runs to 13 residues. Germline V gene lookup returns CDR1 SGHVS and CDR2 FQNEAQ. V lost 5 bases to trimming and J lost 10 bases; unmatched junction nucleotides: 8. This clonotype came up many times. Antigen specificity is unknown. Researchers extracted total RNA from unfractionated whole blood. In the library, unique molecular identifiers were attached to individual cDNA molecules. TCRdb ran MiXCR on the reads and lists one entry per CDR3 protein. The table has 95,000 to 150,000 distinct CDR3 sequences, about 8.9% seen once. The specimen sequenced was whole blood. The chain is built from TRBV7-8 and TRBJ2-1, with TRBD1 matching 7 bases. The origin of this receptor is a human donor in good health. Some clones in this sample may be carry-over from other donors' samples. The CDR3 loop is CASSALQGNEQFF. CDR3 in DNA: TGTGCCAGCAGCGCGTTACAGGGGAACGAGCAGTTCTTC.